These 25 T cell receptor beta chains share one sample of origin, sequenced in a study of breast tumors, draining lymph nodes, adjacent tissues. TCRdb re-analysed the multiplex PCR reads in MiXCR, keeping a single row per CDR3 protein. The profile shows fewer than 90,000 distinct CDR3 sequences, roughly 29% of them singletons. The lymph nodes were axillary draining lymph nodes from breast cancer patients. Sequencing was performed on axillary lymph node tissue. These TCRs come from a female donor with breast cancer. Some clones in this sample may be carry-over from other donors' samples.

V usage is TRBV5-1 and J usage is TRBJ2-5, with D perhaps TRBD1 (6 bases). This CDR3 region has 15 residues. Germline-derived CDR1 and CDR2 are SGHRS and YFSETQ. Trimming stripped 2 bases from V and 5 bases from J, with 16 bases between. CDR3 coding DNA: TGCGCCAGCAGCTTAGGACAGTGGGAACACGAGACCCAGTACTTC. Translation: CASSLGQWEHETQYF.

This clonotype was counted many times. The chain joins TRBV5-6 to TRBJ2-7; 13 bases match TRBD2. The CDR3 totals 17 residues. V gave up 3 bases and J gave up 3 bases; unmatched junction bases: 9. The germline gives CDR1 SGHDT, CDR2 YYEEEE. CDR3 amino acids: CASSSGLAGARGYEQYF. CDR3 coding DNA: TGTGCCAGCAGCTCCGGACTAGCGGGAGCCAGGGGCTACGAGCAGTACTTC.

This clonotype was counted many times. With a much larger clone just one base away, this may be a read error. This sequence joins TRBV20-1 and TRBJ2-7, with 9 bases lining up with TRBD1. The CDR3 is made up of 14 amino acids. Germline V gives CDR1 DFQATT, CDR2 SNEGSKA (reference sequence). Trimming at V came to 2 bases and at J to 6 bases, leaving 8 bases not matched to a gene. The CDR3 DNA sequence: TGCAGTGCTAGATCCGGGACAGGGATCTCCGAGCAGTACTTC. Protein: CSARSGTGISEQYF.

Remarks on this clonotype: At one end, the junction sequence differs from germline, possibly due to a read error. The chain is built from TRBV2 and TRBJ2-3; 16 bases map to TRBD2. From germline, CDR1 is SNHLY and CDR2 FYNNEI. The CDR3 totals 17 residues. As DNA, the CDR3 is TGTGCCAGCGATCGGGGACTAGCGGGAGGGATCACAGATACGCGGTATTTT. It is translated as CASDRGLAGGITDTRYF.

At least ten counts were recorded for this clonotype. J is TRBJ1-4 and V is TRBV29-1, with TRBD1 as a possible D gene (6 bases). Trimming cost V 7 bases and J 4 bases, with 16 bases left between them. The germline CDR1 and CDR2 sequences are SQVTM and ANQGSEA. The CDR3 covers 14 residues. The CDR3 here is CSASPTGRNEKLFF. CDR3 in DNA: TGCAGCGCTAGCCCGACAGGACGTAATGAAAAACTGTTTTTT.

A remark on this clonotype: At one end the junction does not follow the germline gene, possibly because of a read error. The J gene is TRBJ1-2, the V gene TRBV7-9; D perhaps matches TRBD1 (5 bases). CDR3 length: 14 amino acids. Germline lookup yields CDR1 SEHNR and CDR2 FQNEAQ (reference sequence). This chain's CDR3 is CASSLGRDNYGYTF. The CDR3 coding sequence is TGTGCCAGCAGTTTAGGGCGGGACAACTATGGCTACACCTTC.

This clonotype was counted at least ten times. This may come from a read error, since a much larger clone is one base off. The CDR3 protein is CASSPGRGQPQHF. In DNA, the CDR3 is TGTGCCAGCAGTCCGGGCAGGGGCCAGCCCCAGCATTTT. This chain uses TRBV6-5 with TRBJ1-5, with D possibly matching TRBD1 (6 bases). Germline V gives CDR1 MNHEY, CDR2 SVGAGI. With 5 bases removed from V and 7 bases from J, the gap between germline ends came to 12 bases. CDR3 length: 13 residues.

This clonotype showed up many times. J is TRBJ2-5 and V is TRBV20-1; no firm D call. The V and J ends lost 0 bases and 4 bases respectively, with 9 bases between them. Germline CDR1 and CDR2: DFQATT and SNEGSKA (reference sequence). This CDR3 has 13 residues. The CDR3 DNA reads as TGCAGTGCTAGAGATAAACGGCGAGAGACCCAGTACTTC. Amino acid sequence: CSARDKRRETQYF.

The CDR3 region has the DNA TGCAGTGCTCCACTAGCGGGAGTACATCCCCACGAGCAGTACTTC. Amino acids: CSAPLAGVHPHEQYF. This chain uses TRBV20-1 with TRBJ2-7; 11 positions agree with TRBD2. CDR3 length: 15 amino acids. V shed 5 bases, J shed 5 bases, and the junction held 11 bases outside the gene matches. Germline CDR1 DFQATT, CDR2 SNEGSKA (reference sequence).

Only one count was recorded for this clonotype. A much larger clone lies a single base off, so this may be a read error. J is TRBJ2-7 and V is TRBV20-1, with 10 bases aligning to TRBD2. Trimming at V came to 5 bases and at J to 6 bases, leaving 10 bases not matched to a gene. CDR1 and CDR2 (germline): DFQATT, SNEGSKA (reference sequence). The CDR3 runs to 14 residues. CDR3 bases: TGCAGTGCTGGGAGGCTAGCGGGGGCCTCCGAGCAGTACTTC. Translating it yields CSAGRLAGASEQYF.

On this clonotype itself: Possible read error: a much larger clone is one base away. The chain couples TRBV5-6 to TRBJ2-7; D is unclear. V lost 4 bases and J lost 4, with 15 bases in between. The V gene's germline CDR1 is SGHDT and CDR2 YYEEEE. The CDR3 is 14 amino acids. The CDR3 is CASSPGGTGYEQYF. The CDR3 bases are TGTGCCAGCAGCCCGGGTGGAACGGGTTACGAGCAGTACTTC.

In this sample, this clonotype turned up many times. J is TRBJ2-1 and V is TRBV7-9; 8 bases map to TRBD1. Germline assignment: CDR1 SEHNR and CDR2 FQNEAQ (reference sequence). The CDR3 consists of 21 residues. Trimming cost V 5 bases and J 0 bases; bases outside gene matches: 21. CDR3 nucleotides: TGTGCCAGCAGCGCGATACCCTGGACAGGGACCACACGAGACTCCTACAATGAGCAGTTCTTC. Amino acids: CASSAIPWTGTTRDSYNEQFF.

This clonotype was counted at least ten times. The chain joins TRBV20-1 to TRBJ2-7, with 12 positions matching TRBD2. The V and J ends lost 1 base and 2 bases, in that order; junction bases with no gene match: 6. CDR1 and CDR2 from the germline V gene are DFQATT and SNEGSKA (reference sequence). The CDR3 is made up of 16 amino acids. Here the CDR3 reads CSARVETSGSPYEQYF. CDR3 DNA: TGCAGTGCTAGAGTGGAGACTAGCGGGAGTCCCTACGAGCAGTACTTC.

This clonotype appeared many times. CDR3 DNA: TGTGCCAGCAGGAGGGACAGGAGTTCACCCCTCCACTTT. Translating gives CASRRDRSSPLHF. The chain employs TRBV6-2 or TRBV6-3 and TRBJ1-6; 8 bases map to TRBD1. This CDR3 contains 13 residues. V dropped 6 bases and J dropped 9; count of bases not matched to a gene: 4. Germline V gene data show CDR1 as MNHEY and CDR2 as SVGEGT.

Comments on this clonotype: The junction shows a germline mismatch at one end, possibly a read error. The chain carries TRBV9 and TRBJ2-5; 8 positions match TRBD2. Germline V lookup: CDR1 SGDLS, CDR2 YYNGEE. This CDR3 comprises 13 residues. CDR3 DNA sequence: TGTGTCAGCAGCTCTGGACTAGCAGAGACCCAGTACTTC. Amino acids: CVSSSGLAETQYF.

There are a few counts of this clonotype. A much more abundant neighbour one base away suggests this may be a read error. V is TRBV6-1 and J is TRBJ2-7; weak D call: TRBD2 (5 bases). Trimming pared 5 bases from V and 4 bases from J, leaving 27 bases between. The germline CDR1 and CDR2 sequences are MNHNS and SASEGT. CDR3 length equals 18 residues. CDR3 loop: CASSHLIGISNSRYEQYF. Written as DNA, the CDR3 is TGTGCCAGCAGTCACCTCATCGGGATTAGTAATTCAAGGTACGAGCAGTACTTC.

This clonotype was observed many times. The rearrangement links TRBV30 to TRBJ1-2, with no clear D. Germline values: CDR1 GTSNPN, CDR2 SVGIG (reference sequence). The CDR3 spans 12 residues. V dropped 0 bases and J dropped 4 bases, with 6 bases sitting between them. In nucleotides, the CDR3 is TGTGCCTGGAGTGTACGCACCTATGGCTACACCTTC. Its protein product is CAWSVRTYGYTF. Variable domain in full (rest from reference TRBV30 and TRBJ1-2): SQTIHQWPATLVQPVGSPLSLECTVEGTSNPNLYWYRQAAGRGLQLLFYSVGIGQISSEVPQNLSASRPQDRQFILSSKKLLLSDSGFYLCAWSVRTYGYTFGSGTRLTVV.

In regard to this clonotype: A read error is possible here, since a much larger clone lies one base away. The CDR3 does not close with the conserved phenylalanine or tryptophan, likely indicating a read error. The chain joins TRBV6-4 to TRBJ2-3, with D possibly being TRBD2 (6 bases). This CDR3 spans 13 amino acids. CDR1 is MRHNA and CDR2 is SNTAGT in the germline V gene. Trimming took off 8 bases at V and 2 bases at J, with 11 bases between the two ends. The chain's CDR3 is CASSRGTTDTQYL. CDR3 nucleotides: TGTGCCAGCTCGCGGGGTACCACAGATACGCAGTATTTA.

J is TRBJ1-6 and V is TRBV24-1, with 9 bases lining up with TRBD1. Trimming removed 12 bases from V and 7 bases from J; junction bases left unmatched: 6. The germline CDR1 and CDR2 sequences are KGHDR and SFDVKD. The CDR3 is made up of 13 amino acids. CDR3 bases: TGTGCCGCCGGGACAGGGTTCAATTCACCCCTCCACTTT. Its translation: CAAGTGFNSPLHF.

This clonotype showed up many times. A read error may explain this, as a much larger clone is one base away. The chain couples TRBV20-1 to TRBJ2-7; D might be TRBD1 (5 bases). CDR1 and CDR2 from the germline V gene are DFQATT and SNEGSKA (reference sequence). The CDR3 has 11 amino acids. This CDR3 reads CSAGPGHEQSF. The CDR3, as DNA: TGCAGTGCAGGCCCAGGACACGAGCAGTCCTTC.

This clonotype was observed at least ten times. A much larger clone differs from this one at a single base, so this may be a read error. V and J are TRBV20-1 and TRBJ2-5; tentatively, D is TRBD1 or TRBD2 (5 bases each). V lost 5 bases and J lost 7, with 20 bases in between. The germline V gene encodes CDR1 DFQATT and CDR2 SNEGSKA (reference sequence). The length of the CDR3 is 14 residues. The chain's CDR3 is CSAPRRGVRATQYF. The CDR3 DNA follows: TGCAGTGCTCCGAGGCGAGGGGTTCGGGCGACCCAGTACTTC.

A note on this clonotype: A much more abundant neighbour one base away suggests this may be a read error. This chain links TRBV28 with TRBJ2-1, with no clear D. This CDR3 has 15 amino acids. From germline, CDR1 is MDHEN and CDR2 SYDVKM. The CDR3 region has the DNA TGTGCCAGCAGTCCCCTGCGTGGCTCCTACAATGGGCAGTTCTTC. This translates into CASSPLRGSYNGQFF.

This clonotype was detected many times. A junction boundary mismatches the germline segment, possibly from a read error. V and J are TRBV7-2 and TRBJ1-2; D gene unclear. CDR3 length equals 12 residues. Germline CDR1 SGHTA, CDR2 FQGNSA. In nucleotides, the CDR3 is TGTGCCAGCGGCTTTCTTGGCTATGGCTACACCTTC. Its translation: CASGFLGYGYTF.

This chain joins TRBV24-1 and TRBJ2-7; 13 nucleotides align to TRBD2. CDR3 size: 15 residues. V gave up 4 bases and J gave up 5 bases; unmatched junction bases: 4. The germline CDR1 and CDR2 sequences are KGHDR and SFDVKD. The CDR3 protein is CATSDQGLAGDEQYF. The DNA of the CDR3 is TGTGCCACCAGTGACCAAGGACTAGCGGGAGACGAGCAGTACTTC.

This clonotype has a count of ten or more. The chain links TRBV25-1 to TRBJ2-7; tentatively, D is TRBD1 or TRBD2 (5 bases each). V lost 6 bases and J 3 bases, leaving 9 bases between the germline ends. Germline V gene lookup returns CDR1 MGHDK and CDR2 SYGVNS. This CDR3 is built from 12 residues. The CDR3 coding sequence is TGTGCCAGCAGAGGGACCTTCTACGAGCAGTACTTC. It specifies CASRGTFYEQYF.